A single sample is the source of the 19 T cell receptor beta chains below, sequenced in a study of post-analysis software for immune sequencing data. Prepared TCR beta cDNA libraries contained unique molecular identifiers. One entry per CDR3 protein results from TCRdb running MiXCR on the PCR reads. The profile shows about 160,000 distinct CDR3 sequences, 35% to 40% of them singletons. The material was blood, obtained after autologous hematopoietic stem cell transplantation. Source of these receptors: a girl aged 10 to 17 with multiple sclerosis.

The V call is TRBV20-1, the J call TRBJ2-7; 12 bases fit TRBD2. The germline gives CDR1 DFQATT, CDR2 SNEGSKA (reference sequence). This CDR3 is 16 amino acids long. J lost 6 bases, V lost 2 bases, and 11 bases had no gene match. Here the CDR3 reads CSARRTLLTSGSEQYF. The CDR3, as DNA: TGCAGTGCTAGACGCACTTTGCTGACTAGCGGGAGCGAGCAGTACTTC.

This clonotype showed up just once. A clone one base away is much larger, so this may be a read error. The chain is built from TRBV7-2 and TRBJ1-2; 10 positions match TRBD1. CDR1 is SGHTA and CDR2 is FQGNSA in the germline V gene. This CDR3 is 14 amino acids long. V was pared by 2 bases and J by 5 bases, with 2 bases of the junction left unmatched. CDR3 in DNA: TGTGCCAGCAGCTTATCGGGACAGGGGTATGGCTACACCTTC. It translates to CASSLSGQGYGYTF.

The chain links TRBV7-9 to TRBJ2-5, with 10 bases aligning to TRBD2. The CDR3 extends over 18 amino acids. Germline V gene sequence: CDR1 SEHNR, CDR2 FQNEAQ (reference sequence). The chain's CDR3 is CDNSLIGTGLAGVETQYF. In DNA form, the CDR3 reads TGTGACAACAGCTTAATTGGGACGGGGCTAGCGGGAGTAGAGACCCAGTACTTC.

This clonotype has only a few counts. This chain uses TRBV7-2 with TRBJ2-7; D gene unclear. Germline values: CDR1 SGHTA, CDR2 FQGNSA. The CDR3 is 12 residues long. Between the trimmed V and J ends, which lost 5 bases and 5 bases, there was a span of 10 bases. For the CDR3, the DNA is TGTGCCAGCAGCCCCCGGACCCACGAGCAGTACTTC. It translates to CASSPRTHEQYF.

The V call is TRBV9, the J call TRBJ2-5, with a tentative D call TRBD2 (5 bases). The CDR3 totals 15 residues. The ends were cut back, 4 bases at V and 5 bases at J, with 18 bases in the middle. Germline V gives CDR1 SGDLS, CDR2 YYNGEE. CDR3 amino acids: CASSPGGQAGETQYF. The CDR3 nucleotides read TGTGCCAGCAGCCCCGGCGGGCAGGCTGGGGAGACCCAGTACTTC.

This clonotype was seen ten or more times. The chain couples TRBV7-9 to TRBJ1-2, with 7 bases lining up with TRBD1. The CDR3 runs to 14 residues. Per the germline V gene, CDR1 is SEHNR and CDR2 is FQNEAQ (reference sequence). Trimming took 5 bases from V and 6 from J; bases not matched to a gene: 9. The CDR3: CASSQGTGTDGYTF. Written as DNA, the CDR3 is TGTGCCAGCAGCCAAGGAACCGGGACAGATGGCTACACCTTC.

A remark on this clonotype: A much larger clone is a single base away; this may be a read error. DNA of the CDR3: TGCAGCGTTGATCTGGCAGACAATAGCAATCGGCCCCAGCATTTT. It translates to CSVDLADNSNRPQHF. This chain joins TRBV29-1 and TRBJ1-5; D uncertain. In germline, CDR1 is SQVTM, CDR2 ANQGSEA. The CDR3 spans 15 residues.

The chain employs TRBV7-9 and TRBJ2-3; 11 bases map to TRBD2. Germline loops: CDR1 SEHNR, CDR2 FQNEAQ (reference sequence). Trimming took 4 bases from V and 5 from J; bases not matched to a gene: 14. This CDR3 has 18 residues. DNA of the CDR3: TGTGCCAGCAGCTGTTACCCGGGACAAGGACTAGCGGGAGATACGCAGTATTTT. As protein: CASSCYPGQGLAGDTQYF.

With regard to this clonotype: The conserved closing phenylalanine or tryptophan is absent in this CDR3, likely reflecting a read error. The V call is TRBV3-1, the J call TRBJ1-2, with 9 nucleotides matching TRBD1. V was pared by 4 bases and J by 8 bases, with 5 bases of the junction left unmatched. Germline V gives CDR1 LGHDT, CDR2 YNNKEL (reference sequence). CDR3 length: 13 residues. The CDR3 region has the DNA TGTGCCAGCAGCCCCCGGACAGGGGAAGGCTACACCTGC. Its protein product is CASSPRTGEGYTC.

V is TRBV7-9 and J is TRBJ2-3, with D maybe TRBD2 (6 bases). V lost 2 bases and J lost 4, with 10 bases in between. Germline V CDR1 and CDR2: SEHNR, FQNEAQ (reference sequence). This CDR3 is built from 14 residues. Here the CDR3 reads CASSLTGGADTQYF. CDR3 sequence (DNA): TGTGCCAGCAGCTTAACGGGCGGGGCAGATACGCAGTATTTT.

The rearrangement links TRBV5-6 to TRBJ2-7; weak D call: TRBD2 (6 bases). The CDR3 covers 14 residues. Trimming pared 1 base from V and 3 bases from J, leaving 11 bases between. The germline gives CDR1 SGHDT, CDR2 YYEEEE. The CDR3 sequence is CASSLFPSDYEQYF. CDR3 sequence (DNA): TGTGCCAGCAGCTTGTTTCCTAGCGACTACGAGCAGTACTTC.

This chain connects TRBV6-5 to TRBJ2-7, with D possibly matching TRBD1 (5 bases). The better agreement between TRBJ2-5 and the DNA end casts doubt on the J call. The germline gives CDR1 MNHEY, CDR2 SVGAGI. This CDR3 has 15 amino acids. This chain's CDR3 is CASSSDTPAKGTQYF. The CDR3 DNA sequence: TGTGCCAGCAGTTCGGACACGCCCGCCAAAGGGACCCAGTACTTC.

As for this clonotype: A read error may account for a junction end that differs from germline. The chain is built from TRBV20-1 and TRBJ2-3, with 11 bases aligning to TRBD2. Germline values: CDR1 DFQATT, CDR2 SNEGSKA (reference sequence). This CDR3 is 15 amino acids long. This CDR3 is CSARGLAEYTDAQYF. The CDR3 DNA follows: TGCAGTGCTAGGGGACTAGCGGAATACACAGATGCGCAGTATTTT.

The rearrangement joins TRBV12-3 or TRBV12-4 to TRBJ2-1; a weak D match, TRBD2 (6 bases). The CDR3 spans 14 residues. In nucleotides, the CDR3 is TGTGCGAGTACAGGCGGGGCCGATTACAATGAGCAGTTCTTC. Translation: CASTGGADYNEQFF.

V is TRBV5-1 and J is TRBJ2-2; 7 nucleotides line up with TRBD2. CDR1 SGHRS and CDR2 YFSETQ come from the germline V gene. The CDR3 has 15 residues. Losses at the gene ends were 4 bases for V and 3 bases for J; bases not matched to a gene: 6. The CDR3 DNA is TGCGCCAGCAGCAAAGGACTAGACGACACCGGGGAGCTGTTTTTT. As protein: CASSKGLDDTGELFF.

This clonotype was counted between two and nine times. The chain recombines TRBV20-1 with TRBJ2-1, with D possibly being TRBD1 (7 bases). The CDR3 is made up of 14 amino acids. V lost 2 bases and J lost 10, with 18 bases in between. From germline, CDR1 is DFQATT and CDR2 SNEGSKA (reference sequence). CDR3 in amino acids: CSARTWRGPREQFF. In DNA, the CDR3 is TGCAGTGCTAGAACTTGGAGGGGGCCGAGGGAGCAGTTCTTC.

The rearrangement uses TRBV5-4 and TRBJ2-3, with D maybe TRBD2 (6 bases). There are 14 residues in the CDR3. Trimming shortened V by 10 bases and J by 0 bases, and 15 bases separated the two germline ends. Per the germline V gene, CDR1 is SGHNT and CDR2 is YYREEE (reference sequence). The CDR3 bases are TGTGCCGTCAATAGCGGACCTAGCACAGATACGCAGTATTTT. This translates into CAVNSGPSTDTQYF.

Only a few counts were recorded for this clonotype. This chain joins TRBV5-5 and TRBJ1-2; 10 bases fit TRBD1. This CDR3 is built from 16 residues. CDR1 and CDR2 (germline): SGHKS, YYEKEE (reference sequence). J was trimmed by 4 bases and V by 2 bases; bases with no gene match: 8. The CDR3 reads CASSFGQGDASYGYTF. The CDR3 nucleotides are TGTGCCAGCAGCTTTGGACAGGGGGATGCTTCCTATGGCTACACCTTC.

This chain connects TRBV28 to TRBJ2-5, with 16 bases lining up with TRBD2. CDR3 length: 18 residues. V lost 0 bases to trimming and J lost 4 bases; unmatched junction nucleotides: 5. Germline CDR1 reads MDHEN; CDR2 reads SYDVKM. The CDR3 sequence: CASSLCLGTSGRGETQYF. The CDR3 DNA follows: TGTGCCAGCAGTTTATGTCTCGGGACTAGCGGGAGGGGAGAGACCCAGTACTTC. The entire variable domain, with the rest obtained from reference TRBV28 and TRBJ2-5, is as follows: DVKVTQSSRYLVKRTGEKVFLECVQDMDHENMFWYRQDPGLGLRLIYFSYDVKMKEKGDIPEGYSVSREKKERFSLILESASTNQTSMYLCASSLCLGTSGRGETQYFGPGTRLLVL.